Presented here are 24 T cell receptor beta chains from one specimen sequenced in a study of T-cell memory formation after mild COVID-19. TCRdb used MiXCR to reprocess the 5' RACE reads, holding one entry per CDR3 protein. This sample has 450,000 or so distinct CDR3 sequences, with over 15% found just once. The specimen sequenced was PBMCs or a T cell subset sorted from them (not recorded which). These receptors were collected from an adult woman who had mild COVID-19 (a few samples of this study predate the infection). Cell type and time point are not known.

The chain joins TRBV5-1 to TRBJ2-5, with D unresolved. Between the trimmed V and J ends, which lost 0 bases and 4 bases, there was a span of 13 bases. This CDR3 comprises 15 residues. Germline CDR1 is SGHRS and CDR2 is YFSETQ. The CDR3 DNA is TGCGCCAGCAGCTTGGTAACGCCTACCCCAGAGACCCAGTACTTC. It codes for CASSLVTPTPETQYF.

The chain is built from TRBV27 and TRBJ1-5; D call uncertain. V was trimmed by 6 bases and J by 9 bases, leaving 21 bases between them. CDR1 is MNHEY and CDR2 is SMNVEV in the germline V gene (reference sequence). The CDR3 is 15 residues long. CDR3 sequence (DNA): TGTGCCAGCAGCCCAACCGGAACACAAGTTCCGCCCCAGCATTTT. It codes for CASSPTGTQVPPQHF.

This clonotype was observed at least ten times. The DNA of the CDR3 is TGTGCCAGCAGCTTGGGACCGACTCAAGAGACCCAGTACTTC. Amino acid sequence: CASSLGPTQETQYF. This sequence joins TRBV5-5 and TRBJ2-5, with no clear D. V was trimmed by 0 bases and J by 2 bases, leaving 8 bases between them. Looked up from germline, CDR1 is SGHKS and CDR2 is YYEKEE (reference sequence). The CDR3 contains 14 residues.

The J gene is TRBJ2-5, the V gene TRBV12-3 or TRBV12-4, with D uncertain. Trimming stripped 5 bases from V and 5 bases from J, with 9 bases between. There are 12 residues in the CDR3. The CDR3 protein is CASSPTPETQYF. In nucleotides, the CDR3 is TGTGCCAGCAGTCCAACTCCGGAGACCCAGTACTTC.

V is TRBV25-1 and J is TRBJ2-1; D gene unclear. CDR3 length equals 11 residues. Germline V gene lookup returns CDR1 MGHDK and CDR2 SYGVNS. V lost 3 bases to trimming and J lost 10 bases, with 7 bases between them. The CDR3 loop reads CASSDPIEQFF. CDR3 coding DNA: TGTGCCAGCAGTGACCCGATAGAGCAGTTCTTC. Together with reference TRBV25-1 and TRBJ2-1, the CDR3 gives the full variable domain: EADIYQTPRYLVIGTGKKITLECSQTMGHDKMYWYQQDPGMELHLIHYSYGVNSTEKGDLSSESTVSRIRTEHFPLTLESARPSHTSQYLCASSDPIEQFFGPGTRLTVL.

The rearrangement links TRBV15 to TRBJ2-5; D may be TRBD2 (5 bases). CDR1 and CDR2 from the germline V gene are LNHNV and YYDKDF (reference sequence). This CDR3 is built from 15 residues. V was shortened by 6 bases and J by 0 bases, with 14 bases between the two germline ends. The CDR3 DNA sequence: TGTGCCACCAGAGACTCGGGAAGGTACCAAGAGACCCAGTACTTC. Encoded protein: CATRDSGRYQETQYF.

This clonotype turned up a few times. V is TRBV4-1 and J is TRBJ1-1; D is ambiguous. Trimming removed 0 bases from V and 1 base from J, with 9 bases in between. Per the germline V gene, CDR1 is MGHRA and CDR2 is YSYEKL. The CDR3 has 15 residues. This chain's CDR3 is CASSQEGAGNTEAFF. The CDR3 DNA reads TGCGCCAGCAGCCAAGAGGGAGCTGGGAACACTGAAGCTTTCTTT.

This clonotype was seen a handful of times. This chain joins TRBV27 and TRBJ2-7, with 7 bases aligning to TRBD1. The germline CDR1 and CDR2 sequences are MNHEY and SMNVEV (reference sequence). CDR3 size: 15 residues. The junction had 14 bases not matched to a gene; V was cut back by 6 bases and J by 6 bases. Here the CDR3 reads CASRGEQGQFGEQYF. The CDR3 DNA is TGTGCCAGCAGGGGGGAACAGGGGCAATTCGGCGAGCAGTACTTC.

The sample holds a few counts of this clonotype. This rearrangement joins TRBV20-1 to TRBJ2-1; 11 bases map to TRBD2. The CDR3 runs 18 residues. Germline loops: CDR1 DFQATT, CDR2 SNEGSKA (reference sequence). V was clipped by 3 bases and J by 0 bases; unmatched bases: 10. Here the CDR3 DNA reads TGCAGTGCTAGGGACCATGCTAGCGGGGGGTCCTCCTACAATGAGCAGTTCTTC. Its protein product is CSARDHASGGSSYNEQFF.

The chain uses TRBV12-3 or TRBV12-4 and TRBJ1-1; TRBD1 matches 10 bases. V was clipped by 7 bases and J by 5 bases; unmatched bases: 7. This CDR3 has 14 residues. The CDR3 region is CASTLDRGITEAFF. The CDR3 DNA follows: TGTGCCAGCACCCTGGACAGGGGGATAACTGAAGCTTTCTTT.

At least ten counts were recorded for this clonotype. This chain joins TRBV5-6 and TRBJ2-2; D perhaps matches TRBD1 (6 bases). CDR3 length: 14 amino acids. Looked up from germline, CDR1 is SGHDT and CDR2 is YYEEEE. V lost 2 bases and J lost 1, with 6 bases in between. The DNA for the CDR3 is TGTGCCAGCAGCTTACAGGGGAACACCGGGGAGCTGTTTTTT. This sequence encodes CASSLQGNTGELFF.

This clonotype was seen ten or more times. This chain joins TRBV4-1 and TRBJ2-5, with 11 positions matching TRBD2. V was clipped by 0 bases and J by 9 bases; unmatched bases: 9. The germline gives CDR1 MGHRA, CDR2 YSYEKL. The CDR3 runs 16 residues. Here the CDR3 reads CASSQDVAGGLGAQYF. The CDR3 bases are TGCGCCAGCAGCCAAGATGTAGCGGGGGGGCTTGGGGCCCAGTACTTC.

This clonotype came up once. The V gene is TRBV18, the J gene TRBJ1-1, with TRBD1 as a possible D gene (5 bases). V was trimmed by 1 base and J by 4 bases, leaving 10 bases between them. From germline, CDR1 is KGHSH and CDR2 LQKENI. CDR3 length: 14 residues. CDR3 in amino acids: CASSPLREGTEAFF. CDR3 sequence (DNA): TGTGCCAGCTCACCACTCAGGGAAGGCACTGAAGCTTTCTTT.

Only a few counts were recorded for this clonotype. V usage is TRBV12-3 or TRBV12-4 and J usage is TRBJ2-6; no reliable D call. V lost 3 bases, J lost 0 bases, and 15 bases lay in between. The CDR3 is made up of 18 amino acids. The CDR3 DNA sequence: TGTGCCAGCAGTTTGGCGCTGGGGAAGAGCTCTGGGGCCAACGTCCTGACTTTC. It codes for CASSLALGKSSGANVLTF.

The chain combines TRBV30 with TRBJ1-2; possibly TRBD1 for D (6 bases). CDR3 length: 14 residues. The V gene lost 5 bases and the J gene lost 4 bases, with 17 bases spanning the gap. Germline assignment: CDR1 GTSNPN and CDR2 SVGIG (reference sequence). CDR3 coding DNA: TGTGCCTGGTCATCACAGGGAAGGTTCTATGGCTACACCTTC. It translates to CAWSSQGRFYGYTF.

This chain uses TRBV12-3 or TRBV12-4 with TRBJ2-1, with 10 positions matching TRBD1. The trim removed 5 bases at V and 4 bases at J, leaving 8 bases unmatched. The CDR3 has 16 residues. The CDR3 loop reads CASSPGPGQGYNEQFF. CDR3 coding DNA: TGTGCCAGCAGTCCAGGGCCGGGACAGGGGTACAATGAGCAGTTCTTC.

This clonotype showed up just a few times. V is TRBV6-1 and J is TRBJ2-7, with 10 bases identical to TRBD2. With V trimmed by 1 base and J by 6 bases, 6 bases remained unmatched. This CDR3 has 15 amino acids. CDR1 and CDR2 (germline): MNHNS, SASEGT. As DNA, the CDR3 is TGTGCCAGCAGTGAAGGTATACTAGCGGGACGCGAGCAGTACTTC. Encoded protein: CASSEGILAGREQYF.

The CDR3 is CASSLAGGFQETQYF. CDR3 coding DNA: TGTGCCAGCAGCTTAGCGGGAGGTTTCCAAGAGACCCAGTACTTC. The chain has TRBV7-3 and TRBJ2-5, with TRBD2 matching 8 bases. V trimming: 2 bases; J trimming: 1 base; junction bases outside the gene matches: 3. The V gene's germline CDR1 is SGHTA and CDR2 FQGTGA. This CDR3 comprises 15 residues.

This clonotype turned up a few times. The chain carries TRBV4-1 and TRBJ2-7, with 7 bases lining up with TRBD2. V lost 4 bases to trimming and J lost 6 bases; unmatched junction nucleotides: 3. The length of the CDR3 is 12 residues. Germline-derived CDR1 and CDR2 are MGHRA and YSYEKL. DNA of the CDR3: TGCGCCAGCAGCCCCACGGGGGGCGAGCAGTACTTC. It yields the protein CASSPTGGEQYF.

This clonotype has a handful of counts. Germline is not matched at one junction end, which may reflect a read error. J is TRBJ2-5 and V is TRBV15; D tentatively fits TRBD1 or TRBD2 (5 bases each). Germline V gives CDR1 LNHNV, CDR2 YYDKDF (reference sequence). This CDR3 region has 14 residues. In DNA form, the CDR3 reads TGTGCCACCAGCAGATACCGGGACCAGGAGACCCAGTACTTC. Translating it yields CATSRYRDQETQYF.

This chain joins TRBV5-1 and TRBJ2-5, with D unclear. CDR1 and CDR2 from the germline V gene are SGHRS and YFSETQ. V was clipped by 2 bases and J by 3 bases, with 11 bases between them. The CDR3 spans 14 residues. The CDR3, as DNA: TGCGCCAGCAGCTTCAACCGGGCAGAAGAGACCCAGTACTTC. It codes for CASSFNRAEETQYF.

This clonotype was seen a handful of times. The V and J genes are TRBV7-8 and TRBJ1-2; D gene uncertain. V dropped 3 bases and J dropped 3 bases, with 8 bases sitting between them. The CDR3 is made up of 13 amino acids. In germline, CDR1 is SGHVS, CDR2 FQNEAQ. The CDR3 DNA is TGTGCCAGCAGCTTTGGGGAGTACTATGGCTACACCTTC. Protein product: CASSFGEYYGYTF. The whole variable domain, remainder taken from reference TRBV7-8 and TRBJ1-2, is GAGVSQSPRYKVAKRGQDVALRCDPISGHVSLFWYQQALGQGPEFLTYFQNEAQLDKSGLPSDRFFAERPEGSVSTLKIQRTQQEDSAVYLCASSFGEYYGYTFGSGTRLTVV.

The chain recombines TRBV7-9 with TRBJ2-7, with 8 bases matching TRBD2. The CDR3 is 15 residues long. Germline V gene sequence: CDR1 SEHNR, CDR2 FQNEAQ (reference sequence). V shed 4 bases, J shed 2 bases, and the junction held 7 bases outside the gene matches. CDR3 loop: CASSSTSAKPYEQYF. DNA of the CDR3: TGTGCCAGCAGCTCGACTAGCGCGAAACCCTACGAGCAGTACTTC. Complete variable domain (other parts from reference TRBV7-9 and TRBJ2-7): DTGVSQNPRHKITKRGQNVTFRCDPISEHNRLYWYRQTLGQGPEFLTYFQNEAQLEKSRLLSDRFSAERPKGSFSTLEIQRTEQGDSAMYLCASSSTSAKPYEQYFGPGTRLTVT.

This clonotype appeared a few times. V usage is TRBV7-3 and J usage is TRBJ1-6; TRBD1 is a possible D gene (5 bases). V was clipped by 11 bases and J by 5 bases, with 7 bases between them. The CDR3 sequence is 11 residues long. Germline CDR1 is SGHTA and CDR2 is FQGTGA. The CDR3 loop is CAVGDNSPLHF. Written as DNA, the CDR3 is TGTGCCGTAGGGGATAATTCACCCCTCCACTTT.